This T cell receptor (beta chain) was profiled in a study of a mutant IDH1 vaccine in newly diagnosed glioma. Time point denoted: baseline, week 1 (first vaccination visit). Treatment here: pre-vaccination baseline after standard-of-care therapy. Produced via immunoSEQ multiplex PCR; TCRdb's table is partial and in-frame only. Of over 55,000 clones in the sample, around four fifths were seen once. The sequenced sample was peripheral blood mononuclear cells (PBMCs), obtained from a glioma patient treated with radiotherapy, temozolomide or both. The receptor comes from a young woman with glioma. Some clones in this sample may be carry-over from other donors' samples.

DNA for the CDR3: TGTGCCAGCAGCGTAGCAGGGGCGAGGGAAAAACTGTTTTTT. Its translation is CASSVAGAREKLFF. The V call is TRBV9, the J call TRBJ1-4, with D perhaps matching TRBD1 (6 bases). The CDR3 has 14 amino acids. Germline V gene lookup returns CDR1 SGDLS and CDR2 YYNGEE. V was shortened by 0 bases and J by 8 bases, with 11 bases between the two germline ends.